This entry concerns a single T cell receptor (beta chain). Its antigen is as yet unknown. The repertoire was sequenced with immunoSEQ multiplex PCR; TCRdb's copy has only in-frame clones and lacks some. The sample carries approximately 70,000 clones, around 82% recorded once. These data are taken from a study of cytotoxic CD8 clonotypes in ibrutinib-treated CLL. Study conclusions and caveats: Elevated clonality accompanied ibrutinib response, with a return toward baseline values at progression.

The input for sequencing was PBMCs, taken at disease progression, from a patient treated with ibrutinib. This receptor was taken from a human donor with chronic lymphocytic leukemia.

The CDR3 reads CASSEGRGIVSYGYTF. The CDR3 DNA follows: TGTGCCAGCAGTGAAGGGCGGGGAATCGTATCCTATGGCTACACCTTC. The chain has TRBV6-1 and TRBJ1-2; D is ambiguous. The CDR3 sequence is 16 residues long. Trimming shortened V by 1 base and J by 4 bases, and 16 bases separated the two germline ends. Germline values: CDR1 MNHNS, CDR2 SASEGT.